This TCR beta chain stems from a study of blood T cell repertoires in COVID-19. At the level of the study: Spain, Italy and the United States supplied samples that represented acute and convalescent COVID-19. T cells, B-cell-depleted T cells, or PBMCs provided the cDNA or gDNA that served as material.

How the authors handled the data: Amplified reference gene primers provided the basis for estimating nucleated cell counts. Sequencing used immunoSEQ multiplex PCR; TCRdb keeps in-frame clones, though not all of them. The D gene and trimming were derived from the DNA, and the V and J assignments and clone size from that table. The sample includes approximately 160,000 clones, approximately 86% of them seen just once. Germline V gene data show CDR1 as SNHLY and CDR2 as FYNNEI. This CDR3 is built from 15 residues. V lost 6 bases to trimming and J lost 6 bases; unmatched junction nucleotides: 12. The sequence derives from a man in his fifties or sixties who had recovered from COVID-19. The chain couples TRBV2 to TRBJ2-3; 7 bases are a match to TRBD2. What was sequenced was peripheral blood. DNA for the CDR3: TGTGCCAGCAGCCGATGGGCGGGGGACCCCGATACGCAGTATTTT. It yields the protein CASSRWAGDPDTQYF.